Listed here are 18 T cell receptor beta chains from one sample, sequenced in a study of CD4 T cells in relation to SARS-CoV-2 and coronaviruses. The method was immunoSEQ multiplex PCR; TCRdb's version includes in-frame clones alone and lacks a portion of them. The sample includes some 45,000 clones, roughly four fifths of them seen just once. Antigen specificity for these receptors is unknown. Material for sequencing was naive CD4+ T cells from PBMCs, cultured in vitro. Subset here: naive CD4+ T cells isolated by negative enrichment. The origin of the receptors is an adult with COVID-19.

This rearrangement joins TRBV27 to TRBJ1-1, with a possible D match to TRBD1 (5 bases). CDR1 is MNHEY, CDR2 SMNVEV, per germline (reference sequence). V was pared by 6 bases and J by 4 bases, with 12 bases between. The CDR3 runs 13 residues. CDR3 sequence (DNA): TGTGCCAGCAGCCTTCAGGGAAGCACTGAAGCTTTCTTT. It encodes CASSLQGSTEAFF.

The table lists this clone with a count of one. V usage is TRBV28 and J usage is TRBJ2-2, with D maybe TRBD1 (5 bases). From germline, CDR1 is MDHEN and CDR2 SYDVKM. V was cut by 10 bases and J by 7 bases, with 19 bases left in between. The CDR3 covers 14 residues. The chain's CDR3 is CAIYDPGYGGELFF. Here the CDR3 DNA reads TGTGCCATCTATGATCCAGGGTATGGCGGGGAGCTGTTTTTT.

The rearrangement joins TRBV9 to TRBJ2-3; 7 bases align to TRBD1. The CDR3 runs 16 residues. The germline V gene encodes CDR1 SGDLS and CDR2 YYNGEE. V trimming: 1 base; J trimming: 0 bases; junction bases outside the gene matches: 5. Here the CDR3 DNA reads TGTGCCAGCAGCGTATTTGCAGGGGGTAGCACAGATACGCAGTATTTT. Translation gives CASSVFAGGSTDTQYF. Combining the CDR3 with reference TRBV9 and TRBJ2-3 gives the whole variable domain DSGVTQTPKHLITATGQRVTLRCSPRSGDLSVYWYQQSLDQGLQFLIQYYNGEERAKGNILERFSAQQFPDLHSELNLSSLELGDSALYFCASSVFAGGSTDTQYFGPGTRLTVL.

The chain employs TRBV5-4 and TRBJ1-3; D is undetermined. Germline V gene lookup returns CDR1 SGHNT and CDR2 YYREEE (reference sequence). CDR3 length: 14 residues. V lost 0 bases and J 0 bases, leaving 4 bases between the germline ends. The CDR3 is CASSLDLSGNTIYF. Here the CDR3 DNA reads TGTGCCAGCAGCTTGGACCTCTCTGGAAACACCATATATTTT.

The CDR3: CASSLGGSGDYNEQFF. In DNA form, the CDR3 reads TGTGCCAGCAGCTTGGGTGGATCAGGGGATTACAATGAGCAGTTCTTC. The chain combines TRBV5-4 with TRBJ2-1; D possibly corresponds to TRBD1 (6 bases). This CDR3 has 16 amino acids. Germline CDR1 SGHNT, CDR2 YYREEE (reference sequence). V was cut by 0 bases and J by 4 bases, with 14 bases left in between.

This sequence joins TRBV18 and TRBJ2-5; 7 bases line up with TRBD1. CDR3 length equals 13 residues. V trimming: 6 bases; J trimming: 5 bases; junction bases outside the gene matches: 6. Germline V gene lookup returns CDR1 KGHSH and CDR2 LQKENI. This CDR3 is CASSWTGLETQYF. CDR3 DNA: TGTGCCAGCTCGTGGACAGGATTGGAGACCCAGTACTTC. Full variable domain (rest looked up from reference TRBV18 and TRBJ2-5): NAGVMQNPRHLVRRRGQEARLRCSPMKGHSHVYWYRQLPEEGLKFMVYLQKENIIDESGMPKERFSAEFPKEGPSILRIQQVVRGDSAAYFCASSWTGLETQYFGPGTRLLVL.

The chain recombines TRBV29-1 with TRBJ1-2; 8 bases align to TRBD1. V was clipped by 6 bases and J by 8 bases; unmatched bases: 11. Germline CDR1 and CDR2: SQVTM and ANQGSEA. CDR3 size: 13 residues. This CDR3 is CSVLLQGVMGYTF. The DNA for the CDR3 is TGCAGCGTACTACTACAGGGGGTGATGGGCTACACCTTC.

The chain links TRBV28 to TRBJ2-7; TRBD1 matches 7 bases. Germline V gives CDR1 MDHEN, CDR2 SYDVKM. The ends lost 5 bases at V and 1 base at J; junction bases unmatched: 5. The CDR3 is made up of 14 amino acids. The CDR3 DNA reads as TGTGCCAGCAGTCTGACAGGGCAATCCTACGAGCAGTACTTC. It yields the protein CASSLTGQSYEQYF.

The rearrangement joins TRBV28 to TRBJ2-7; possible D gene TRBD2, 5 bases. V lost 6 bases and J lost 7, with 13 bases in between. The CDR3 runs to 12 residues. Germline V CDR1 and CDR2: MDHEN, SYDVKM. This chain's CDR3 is CASRPPGMEQYF. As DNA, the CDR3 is TGTGCCAGCAGACCTCCCGGGATGGAGCAGTACTTC.

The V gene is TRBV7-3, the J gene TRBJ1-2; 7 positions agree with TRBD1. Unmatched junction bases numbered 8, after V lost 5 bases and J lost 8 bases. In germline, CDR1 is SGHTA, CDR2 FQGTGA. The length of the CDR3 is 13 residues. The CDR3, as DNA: TGTGCCAGCAGCCTGACAGGGATGCGCGGCTACACCTTC. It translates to CASSLTGMRGYTF.

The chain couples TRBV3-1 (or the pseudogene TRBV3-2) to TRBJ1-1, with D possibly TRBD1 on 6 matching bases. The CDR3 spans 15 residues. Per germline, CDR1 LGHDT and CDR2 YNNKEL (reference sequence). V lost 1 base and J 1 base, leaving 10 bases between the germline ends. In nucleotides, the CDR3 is TGTGCCAGCAGCCAAGGGGGGCAGGAGAACACTGAAGCTTTCTTT. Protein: CASSQGGQENTEAFF.

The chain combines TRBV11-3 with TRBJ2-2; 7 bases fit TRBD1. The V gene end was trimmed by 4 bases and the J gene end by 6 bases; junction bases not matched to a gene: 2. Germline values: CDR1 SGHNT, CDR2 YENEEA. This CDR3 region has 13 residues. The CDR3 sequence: CASSSQGSGELFF. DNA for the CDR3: TGTGCCAGCAGCTCACAGGGGTCCGGGGAGCTGTTTTTT.

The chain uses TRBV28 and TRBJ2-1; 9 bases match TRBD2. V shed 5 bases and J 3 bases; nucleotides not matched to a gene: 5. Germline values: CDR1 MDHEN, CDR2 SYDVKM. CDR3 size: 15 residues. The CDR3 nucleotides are TGTGCCAGCAGTCAATGGACTAGCGTCTACAATGAGCAGTTCTTC. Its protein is CASSQWTSVYNEQFF. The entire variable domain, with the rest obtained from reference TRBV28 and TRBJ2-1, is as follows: DVKVTQSSRYLVKRTGEKVFLECVQDMDHENMFWYRQDPGLGLRLIYFSYDVKMKEKGDIPEGYSVSREKKERFSLILESASTNQTSMYLCASSQWTSVYNEQFFGPGTRLTVL.

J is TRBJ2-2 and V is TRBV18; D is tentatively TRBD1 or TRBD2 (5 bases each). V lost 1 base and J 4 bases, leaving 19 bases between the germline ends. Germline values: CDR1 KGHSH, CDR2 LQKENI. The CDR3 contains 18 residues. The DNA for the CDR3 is TGTGCCAGCTCACCACTGGGATCAGGGAGCGCGTTCACCGGGGAGCTGTTTTTT. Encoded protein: CASSPLGSGSAFTGELFF.

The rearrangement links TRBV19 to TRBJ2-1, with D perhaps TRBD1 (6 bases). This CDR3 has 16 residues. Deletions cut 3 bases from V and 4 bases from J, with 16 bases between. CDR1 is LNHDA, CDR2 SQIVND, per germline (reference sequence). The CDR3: CASSITGTKEYNEQFF. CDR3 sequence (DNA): TGTGCCAGTAGTATCACAGGGACGAAAGAATACAATGAGCAGTTCTTC.

The CDR3 DNA is TGTGCCAGCAGACCCGGATCCACCGGGGAGCTGTTTTTT. Its translation: CASRPGSTGELFF. The J gene is TRBJ2-2, the V gene TRBV3-1 (or the pseudogene TRBV3-2); the D is unclear. CDR1 is LGHDT and CDR2 is YNNKEL in the germline V gene (reference sequence). There are 13 residues in the CDR3. Trimming cost V 6 bases and J 4 bases, with 9 bases left between them.

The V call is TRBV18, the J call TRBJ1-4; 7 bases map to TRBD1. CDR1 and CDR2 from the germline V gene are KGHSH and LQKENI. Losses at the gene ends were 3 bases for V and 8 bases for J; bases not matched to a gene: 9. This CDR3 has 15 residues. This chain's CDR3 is CASSPPSTGNEKLFF. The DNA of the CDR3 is TGTGCCAGCTCACCTCCCTCGACAGGGAACGAAAAACTGTTTTTT.

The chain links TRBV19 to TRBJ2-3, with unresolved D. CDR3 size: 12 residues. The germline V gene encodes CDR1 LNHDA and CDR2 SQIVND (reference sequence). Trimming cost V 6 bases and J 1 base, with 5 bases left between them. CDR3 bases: TGTGCCAGTAGGGCCCGCACAGATACGCAGTATTTT. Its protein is CASRARTDTQYF.